This TCR beta chain was sequenced in a study of blood T cell repertoires in COVID-19. The wider study: T cells, B-cell-depleted T cells, or PBMCs provided the cDNA or gDNA that served as material.

Original analysis: Estimated nucleated cell counts came from reference gene primer amplification. The method was immunoSEQ multiplex PCR; TCRdb's version includes in-frame clones alone and lacks a portion of them. D and trimming come from the DNA, and the V and J calls and clone size come from that table. The repertoire holds approximately 250,000 clones, with around 88% as singletons. Across under 25 US areas, participants ranged in age from 18 to 89 years. Participant-reported clinical history was the basis for cohort assignment. V lost 0 bases, J lost 4 bases, and 19 bases lay in between. The CDR3 covers 17 residues. Germline lookup yields CDR1 LGHNA and CDR2 YSLEER.

Sequencing was performed on PBMCs or T cells enriched from blood (not recorded which). The gene calls are TRBV4-3 and TRBJ2-7; D may be TRBD2 (6 bases). The source of this sequence is a woman aged 40-49 years with acute COVID-19. CDR3 nucleotide sequence: TGCGCCAGCAGCCAAGACCCGAGGGGACTCAGGTTATACGAGCAGTACGTC. Protein sequence: CASSQDPRGLRLYEQYV.